This TCR beta chain came from a study of OX40 agonist ivuxolimab in advanced cancers. About the study: Patients receiving dose escalation had hepatocellular carcinoma, melanoma, renal cell or head and neck cancer.

TCRdb's copy holds only in-frame clones and misses some; the assay was immunoSEQ multiplex PCR. The sample consists of tens of thousands of clones, 91% of them appearing once. Trimming took 4 bases from V and 5 from J, leaving 15 bases between them. This CDR3 contains 15 residues. Germline-derived CDR1 and CDR2 are MGHDK and SYGVNS. The origin of this receptor is an adult with an advanced solid tumor such as melanoma, head and neck, liver or kidney cancer. The specimen comprised CD4+ or CD8+ T cells sorted from blood, sampled in a trial of the OX40 agonist ivuxolimab. The V gene is TRBV25-1, the J gene TRBJ2-4; the D call may be TRBD1 or TRBD2 (6 bases each). The CDR3 protein is CASSGGGLTQNIQYF. The CDR3 nucleotides are TGTGCCAGCAGTGGAGGGGGACTGACACAAAACATTCAGTACTTC.